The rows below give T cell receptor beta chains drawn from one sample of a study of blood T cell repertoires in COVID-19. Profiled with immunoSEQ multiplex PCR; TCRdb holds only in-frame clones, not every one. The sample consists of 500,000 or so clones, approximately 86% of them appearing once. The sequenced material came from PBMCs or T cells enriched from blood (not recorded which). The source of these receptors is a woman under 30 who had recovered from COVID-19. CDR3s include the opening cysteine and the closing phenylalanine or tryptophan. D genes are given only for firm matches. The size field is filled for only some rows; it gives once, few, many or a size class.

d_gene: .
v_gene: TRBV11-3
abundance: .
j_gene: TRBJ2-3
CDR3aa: CASSAGLPDTQYF
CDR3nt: TGTGCCAGCAGCGCGGGACTTCCAGATACGCAGTATTTT

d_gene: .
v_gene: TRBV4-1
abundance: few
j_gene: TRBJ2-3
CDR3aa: CASSPRPNLNYTDTQYF
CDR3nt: TGCGCCAGCAGCCCTCGGCCGAACCTTAACTACACAGATACGCAGTATTTT

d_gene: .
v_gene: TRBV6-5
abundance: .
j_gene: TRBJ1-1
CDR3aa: CASTAQAGVNTEAFF
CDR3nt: TGTGCCAGCACGGCGCAGGCGGGGGTGAACACTGAAGCTTTCTTT

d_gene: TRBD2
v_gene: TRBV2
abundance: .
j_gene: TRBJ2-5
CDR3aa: CASTSTSGGEETQYF
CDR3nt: TGTGCCAGCACCTCGACTAGCGGGGGGGAAGAGACCCAGTACTTC

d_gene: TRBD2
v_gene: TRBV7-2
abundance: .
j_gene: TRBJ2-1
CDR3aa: CASSLEAVAGGEQFF
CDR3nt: TGTGCCAGCAGCTTAGAGGCCGTAGCGGGGGGGGAGCAGTTCTTC

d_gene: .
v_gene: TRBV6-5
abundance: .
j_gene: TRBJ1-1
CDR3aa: CASSYGLGGREAFF
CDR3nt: TGTGCCAGCAGTTACGGACTCGGGGGACGAGAAGCTTTCTTT

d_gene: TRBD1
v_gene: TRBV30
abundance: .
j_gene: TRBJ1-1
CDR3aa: CAWDRQGGTEAFF
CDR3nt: TGTGCCTGGGACCGACAGGGGGGCACTGAAGCTTTCTTT

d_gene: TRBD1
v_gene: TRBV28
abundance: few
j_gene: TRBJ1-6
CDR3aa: CASTPGQGAPALHF
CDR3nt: TGTGCCAGCACCCCGGGACAGGGGGCCCCGGCCCTCCACTTT

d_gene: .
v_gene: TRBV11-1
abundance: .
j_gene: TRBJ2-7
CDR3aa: CASSPQAGWGPGEQYF
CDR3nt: TGTGCCAGCAGCCCCCAGGCGGGTTGGGGGCCTGGGGAGCAGTACTTC

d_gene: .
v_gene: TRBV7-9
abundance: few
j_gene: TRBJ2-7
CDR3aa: CASSPPFGAEQYF
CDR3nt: TGTGCCAGCAGCCCACCCTTCGGTGCCGAGCAGTACTTC

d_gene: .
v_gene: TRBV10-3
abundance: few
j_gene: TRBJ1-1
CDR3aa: CAISDPTGPTEAFF
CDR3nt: TGTGCCATCAGTGACCCGACAGGTCCCACTGAAGCTTTCTTT

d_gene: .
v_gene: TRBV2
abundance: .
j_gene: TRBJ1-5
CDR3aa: CASSGRNQPQHF
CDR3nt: TGTGCCAGCAGTGGGCGCAATCAGCCCCAGCATTTT

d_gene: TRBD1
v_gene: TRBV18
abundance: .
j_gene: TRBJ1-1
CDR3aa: CASSPPTGGVAEAFF
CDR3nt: TGTGCCAGCTCACCACCGACAGGGGGCGTCGCTGAAGCTTTCTTT

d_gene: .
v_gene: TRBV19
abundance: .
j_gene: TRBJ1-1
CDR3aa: CASSTEIYRVADTEAFF
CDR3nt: TGTGCCAGTAGCACCGAGATCTACAGGGTTGCGGACACTGAAGCTTTCTTT

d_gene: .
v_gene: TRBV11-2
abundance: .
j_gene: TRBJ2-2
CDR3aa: CASSLGTGSGGELFF
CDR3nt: TGTGCCAGCAGCTTAGGCACAGGGTCTGGCGGGGAGCTGTTTTTT

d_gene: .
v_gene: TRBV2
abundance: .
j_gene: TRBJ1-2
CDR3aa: CASSGRTAGFYTF
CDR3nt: TGTGCCAGCAGCGGGAGAACCGCAGGGTTCTACACCTTC

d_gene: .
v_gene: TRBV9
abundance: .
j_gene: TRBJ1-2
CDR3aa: CASSVAPSGGYTF
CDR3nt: TGTGCCAGCAGCGTAGCTCCTAGCGGTGGCTACACCTTC

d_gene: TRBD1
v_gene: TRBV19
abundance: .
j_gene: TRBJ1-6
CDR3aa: CASSIGIWGQGPPPDNSPLHF
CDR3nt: TGTGCCAGTAGTATCGGTATTTGGGGACAGGGGCCCCCCCCCGATAATTCACCCCTCCACTTT

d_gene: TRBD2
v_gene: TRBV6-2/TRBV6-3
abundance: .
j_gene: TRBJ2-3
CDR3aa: CASSYGTSGGDTQYF
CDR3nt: TGTGCCAGCAGTTACGGAACTAGCGGGGGGGATACGCAGTATTTT

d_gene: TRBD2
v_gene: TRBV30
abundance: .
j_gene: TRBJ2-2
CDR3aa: CAWGPGGTKELFF
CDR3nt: TGTGCCTGGGGACCGGGGGGGACTAAGGAGCTGTTTTTT

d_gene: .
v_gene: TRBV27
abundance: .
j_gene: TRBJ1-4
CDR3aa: CASGTTGVTNEKLFF
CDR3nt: TGTGCCAGCGGTACGACAGGCGTAACTAATGAAAAACTGTTTTTT

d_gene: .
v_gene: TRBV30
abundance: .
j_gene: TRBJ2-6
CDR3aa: CAWRSSGANVLTF
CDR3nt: TGTGCCTGGAGATCTTCTGGGGCCAACGTCCTGACTTTC

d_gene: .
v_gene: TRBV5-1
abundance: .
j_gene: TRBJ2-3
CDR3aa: CASSTEGADTQYF
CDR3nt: TGCGCCAGCAGCACAGAGGGCGCAGATACGCAGTATTTT

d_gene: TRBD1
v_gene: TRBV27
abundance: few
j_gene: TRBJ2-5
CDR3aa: CASSERQGAVGETQYF
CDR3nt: TGTGCCAGCAGTGAACGACAGGGGGCGGTAGGAGAGACCCAGTACTTC

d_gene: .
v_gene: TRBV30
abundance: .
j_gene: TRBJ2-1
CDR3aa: CAWSGSGGEQFF
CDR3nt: TGTGCCTGGAGTGGGTCCGGGGGTGAGCAGTTCTTC

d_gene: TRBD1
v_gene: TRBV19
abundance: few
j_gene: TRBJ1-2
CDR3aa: CASSPLSGTGENYGYTF
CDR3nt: TGTGCCAGTAGTCCCCTCTCCGGGACAGGGGAAAACTATGGCTACACCTTC

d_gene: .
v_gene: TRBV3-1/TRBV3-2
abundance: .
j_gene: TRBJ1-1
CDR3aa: CASSRLWTKNTEAFF
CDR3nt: TGTGCCAGCAGTCGACTTTGGACAAAGAACACTGAAGCTTTCTTT

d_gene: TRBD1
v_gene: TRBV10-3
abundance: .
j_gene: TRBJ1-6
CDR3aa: CAISESDRGRNSPLHF
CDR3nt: TGTGCCATCAGTGAGTCTGACAGGGGGAGGAATTCACCCCTCCACTTT

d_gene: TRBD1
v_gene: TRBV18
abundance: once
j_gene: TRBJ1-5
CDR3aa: CASSPEDRGSNQPQHF
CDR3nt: TGTGCCAGCTCACCAGAGGACAGGGGAAGCAATCAGCCCCAGCATTTT

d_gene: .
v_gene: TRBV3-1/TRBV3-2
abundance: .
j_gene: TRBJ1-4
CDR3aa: CASSQDMGRGEKLFF
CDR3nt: TGTGCCAGCAGCCAAGATATGGGGAGAGGGGAAAAACTGTTTTTT

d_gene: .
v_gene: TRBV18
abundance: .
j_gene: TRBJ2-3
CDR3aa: CASSVEGTDTQYF
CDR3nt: TGTGCCAGCTCAGTAGAAGGCACAGATACGCAGTATTTT

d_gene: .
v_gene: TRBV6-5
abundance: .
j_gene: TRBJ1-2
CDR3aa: CASSSSWDNSWGGYTF
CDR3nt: TGTGCCAGCAGTTCCTCTTGGGACAACTCTTGGGGTGGCTACACCTTC

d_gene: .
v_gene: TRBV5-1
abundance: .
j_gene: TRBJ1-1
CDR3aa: CASFVDSATEAFF
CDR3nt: TGCGCCAGTTTCGTTGACAGCGCCACTGAAGCTTTCTTT

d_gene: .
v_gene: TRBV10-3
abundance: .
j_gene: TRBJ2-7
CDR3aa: CAISGSSEQYF
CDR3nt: TGTGCCATCTCCGGGAGCTCCGAGCAGTACTTC

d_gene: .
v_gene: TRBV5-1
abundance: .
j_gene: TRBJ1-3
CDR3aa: CASSLDQGSGNTIYF
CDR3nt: TGCGCCAGCAGCTTGGATCAGGGCTCTGGAAACACCATATATTTT

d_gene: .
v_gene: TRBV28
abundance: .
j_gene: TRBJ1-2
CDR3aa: CASSWGGSQGYTF
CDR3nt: TGTGCCAGCAGTTGGGGGGGGTCTCAAGGCTACACCTTC

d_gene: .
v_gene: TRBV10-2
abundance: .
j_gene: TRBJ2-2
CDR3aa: CASRTSTGELFF
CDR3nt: TGCGCCAGCAGGACTAGCACCGGGGAGCTGTTTTTT

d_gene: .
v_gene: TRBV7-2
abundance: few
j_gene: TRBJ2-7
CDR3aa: CASSPDSTRYEQYF
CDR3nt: TGTGCCAGCAGCCCGGACAGTACACGCTACGAGCAGTACTTC

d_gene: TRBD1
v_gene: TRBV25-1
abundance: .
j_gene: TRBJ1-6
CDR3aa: CASSDVTGVRSSPLHF
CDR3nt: TGTGCCAGCAGTGACGTGACAGGGGTGAGAAGTTCACCCCTCCACTTT

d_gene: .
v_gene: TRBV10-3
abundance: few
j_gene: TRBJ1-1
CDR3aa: CAISVEGQKAFF
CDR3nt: TGTGCCATCAGTGTGGAGGGGCAGAAAGCTTTCTTT

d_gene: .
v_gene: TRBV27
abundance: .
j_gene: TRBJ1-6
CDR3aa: CASSLLTDSPLHF
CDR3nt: TGTGCCAGCAGTTTATTGACAGATTCACCCCTCCACTTT

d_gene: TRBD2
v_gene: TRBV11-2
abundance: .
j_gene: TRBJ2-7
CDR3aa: CASSLGASGIEQYF
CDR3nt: TGTGCCAGCAGCTTAGGGGCTAGCGGGATTGAGCAGTACTTC

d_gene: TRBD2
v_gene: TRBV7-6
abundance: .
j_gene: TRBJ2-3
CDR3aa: CASSPLLAGGPDTQYF
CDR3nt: TGTGCCAGCAGTCCTTTACTAGCGGGGGGCCCAGATACGCAGTATTTT

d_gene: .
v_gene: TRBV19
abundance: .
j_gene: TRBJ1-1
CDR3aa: CASSIGPGGITETFF
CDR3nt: TGTGCCAGTAGTATAGGGCCCGGGGGGATCACTGAAACTTTCTTT

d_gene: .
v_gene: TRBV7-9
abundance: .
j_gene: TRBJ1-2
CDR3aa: CASSLSAGGKGYGYTF
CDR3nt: TGTGCCAGCAGCTTATCAGCGGGGGGGAAGGGTTATGGCTACACCTTC

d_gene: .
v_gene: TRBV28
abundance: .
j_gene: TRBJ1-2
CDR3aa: CASSVIGEAGYTF
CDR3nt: TGTGCCAGCAGCGTAATAGGAGAGGCAGGCTACACCTTC

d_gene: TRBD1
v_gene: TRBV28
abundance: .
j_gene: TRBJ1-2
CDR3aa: CASSETGASNYGYTF
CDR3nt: TGTGCCAGCAGTGAGACAGGGGCTTCTAACTATGGCTACACCTTC

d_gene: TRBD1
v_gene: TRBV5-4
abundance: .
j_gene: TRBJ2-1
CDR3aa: CASSLGQGPEQFF
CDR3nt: TGTGCCAGCAGCTTGGGACAGGGACCTGAGCAGTTCTTC

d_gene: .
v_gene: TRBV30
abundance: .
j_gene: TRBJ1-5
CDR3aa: CAWSDPRGVYSNQPQHF
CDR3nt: TGTGCCTGGAGTGACCCTAGAGGCGTCTATAGCAATCAGCCCCAGCATTTT

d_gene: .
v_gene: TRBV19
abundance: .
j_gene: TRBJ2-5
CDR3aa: CASSAGTLRETQYF
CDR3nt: TGTGCCAGTAGTGCCGGGACTCTCAGAGAGACCCAGTACTTC

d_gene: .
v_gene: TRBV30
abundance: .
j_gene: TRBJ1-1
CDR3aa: CAWSPGQKSTEAFF
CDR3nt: TGTGCCTGGAGCCCCGGACAGAAATCCACTGAAGCTTTCTTT

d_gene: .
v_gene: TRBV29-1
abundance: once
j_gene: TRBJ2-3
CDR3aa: CSVRESTDTQYF
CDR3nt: TGCAGCGTTCGGGAGAGCACAGATACGCAGTATTTT

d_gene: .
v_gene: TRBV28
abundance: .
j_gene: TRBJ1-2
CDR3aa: CASSTRTGYTF
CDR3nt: TGTGCCAGCAGTACGAGGACAGGCTACACCTTC

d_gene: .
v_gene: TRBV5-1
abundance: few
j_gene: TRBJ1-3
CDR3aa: CASSLGYGADISGNTIYF
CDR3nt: TGCGCCAGCAGCTTGGGCTATGGGGCAGACATCTCTGGAAACACCATATATTTT

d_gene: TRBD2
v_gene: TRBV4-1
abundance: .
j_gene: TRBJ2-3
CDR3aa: CASSRGGAGDTQYF
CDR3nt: TGCGCCAGCAGCCGCGGGGGGGCGGGAGATACGCAGTATTTT

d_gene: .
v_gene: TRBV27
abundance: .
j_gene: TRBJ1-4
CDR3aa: CASSGTTTNEKLFF
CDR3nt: TGTGCCAGCAGCGGGACAACAACTAATGAAAAACTGTTTTTT

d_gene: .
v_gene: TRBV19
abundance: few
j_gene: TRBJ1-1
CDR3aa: CASRGGTGGPDTEAFF
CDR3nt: TGTGCCAGTAGAGGGGGGACCGGGGGGCCGGACACTGAAGCTTTCTTT

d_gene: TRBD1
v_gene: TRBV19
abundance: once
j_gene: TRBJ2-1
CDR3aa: CASSTPGGLSHEQFF
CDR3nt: TGTGCCAGTAGTACCCCAGGGGGCCTATCCCATGAGCAGTTCTTC

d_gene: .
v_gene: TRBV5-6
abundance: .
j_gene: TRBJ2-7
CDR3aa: CASSSSYEQYF
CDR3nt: TGTGCCAGCAGCTCTTCCTACGAGCAGTACTTC

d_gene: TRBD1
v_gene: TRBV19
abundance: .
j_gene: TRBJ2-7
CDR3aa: CASSIGGQGEQYF
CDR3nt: TGTGCCAGTAGTATTGGGGGACAGGGGGAGCAGTACTTC